This passage covers 21 T cell receptor beta chains from one sample sequenced in a study of blood T cell repertoires in COVID-19. Libraries were prepared by immunoSEQ multiplex PCR; TCRdb keeps only in-frame clonotypes and omits some of them. The sample lists approximately 30,000 clones; about 94% were seen once. What was sequenced was peripheral blood. These receptors all stem from a human donor in a cohort sampled during active COVID-19.

This clone has only one observation. The chain couples TRBV15 to TRBJ1-5; TRBD1 matches 9 bases. With V trimmed by 4 bases and J by 3 bases, 10 bases remained unmatched. The CDR3 contains 17 residues. Germline V gives CDR1 LNHNV, CDR2 YYDKDF (reference sequence). The CDR3 loop is CATSNTRGTGLNQPQHF. The CDR3 DNA sequence: TGTGCCACCAGCAACACCAGGGGGACAGGGCTCAATCAGCCCCAGCATTTT.

The rearrangement links TRBV9 to TRBJ2-5; no firm D call. The CDR3 covers 14 residues. With 0 bases removed from V and 0 bases from J, the gap between germline ends came to 6 bases. The germline V gene has CDR1 SGDLS and CDR2 YYNGEE. The chain's CDR3 is CASSVGPNQETQYF. CDR3 sequence (DNA): TGTGCCAGCAGCGTAGGGCCAAACCAAGAGACCCAGTACTTC. Supplemented by reference TRBV9 and TRBJ2-5, the full variable domain reads DSGVTQTPKHLITATGQRVTLRCSPRSGDLSVYWYQQSLDQGLQFLIQYYNGEERAKGNILERFSAQQFPDLHSELNLSSLELGDSALYFCASSVGPNQETQYFGPGTRLLVL.

The chain recombines TRBV7-2 with TRBJ1-6; 7 bases align to TRBD1. The J segment lost 9 bases and the V segment lost 1 base, leaving 12 bases of the junction unmatched. Germline V CDR1 and CDR2: SGHTA, FQGNSA. The CDR3 covers 17 residues. The CDR3 here is CASSLVDRSPTTSPLHF. The CDR3 DNA follows: TGTGCCAGCAGCTTAGTGGACAGGTCACCCACAACTTCACCCCTCCACTTT.

The CDR3 loop reads CSVARGGYTF. CDR3 DNA: TGCAGCGTTGCCCGCGGTGGCTACACCTTC. The chain employs TRBV29-1 and TRBJ1-2; D not resolved. V shed 4 bases and J shed 7 bases, with 7 bases lying between them. CDR3 length equals 10 residues. Germline-derived CDR1 and CDR2 are SQVTM and ANQGSEA.

The chain uses TRBV7-6 and TRBJ2-7, with TRBD2 matching over 8 bases. Per the germline V gene, CDR1 is SGHVS and CDR2 is FNYEAQ. With 4 bases clipped from V and 3 bases from J, the junction kept 11 bases outside the gene matches. The CDR3 is made up of 16 amino acids. The CDR3 loop is CASSYAGTRNGYEQYF. In DNA, the CDR3 is TGTGCCAGCAGCTACGCCGGGACTAGAAATGGCTACGAGCAGTACTTC.

The V gene is TRBV6-5, the J gene TRBJ1-1; 7 positions agree with TRBD1. This CDR3 has 15 amino acids. V was clipped by 2 bases and J by 1 base; unmatched bases: 4. In germline, CDR1 is MNHEY, CDR2 SVGAGI. CDR3 DNA sequence: TGTGCCAGCAGTTACCGTGACAGGGCGAACACTGAAGCTTTCTTT. Translating gives CASSYRDRANTEAFF.

The chain employs TRBV3-1 (or the pseudogene TRBV3-2) and TRBJ2-3, with D possibly being TRBD2 (7 bases). The CDR3 is 13 residues long. V lost 6 bases to trimming and J lost 5 bases, with 12 bases between them. Germline-derived CDR1 and CDR2 are LGHDT and YNNKEL (reference sequence). CDR3 sequence (DNA): TGTGCCAGCAGACCGGGGGGCAGAGATACGCAGTATTTT. This encodes CASRPGGRDTQYF.

The chain links TRBV3-1 (or the pseudogene TRBV3-2) to TRBJ1-4; no clear D. The CDR3 contains 14 residues. V dropped 1 base and J dropped 4 bases, with 7 bases sitting between them. Germline V gene lookup returns CDR1 LGHDT and CDR2 YNNKEL (reference sequence). DNA for the CDR3: TGTGCCAGCAGCCAAGGGCCGATTAATGAAAAACTGTTTTTT. This sequence encodes CASSQGPINEKLFF.

The V and J genes are TRBV15 and TRBJ2-3; tentatively, D is TRBD1 (7 bases). CDR1 and CDR2 from the germline V gene are LNHNV and YYDKDF (reference sequence). The V gene lost 5 bases and the J gene lost 2 bases, with 14 bases spanning the gap. The CDR3 is 15 residues long. CDR3 bases: TGTGCCACCAGCTCGCGACAGGGACTCACAGATACGCAGTATTTT. The encoded protein is CATSSRQGLTDTQYF.

The chain is built from TRBV28 and TRBJ1-5; 8 nucleotides agree with TRBD1. V was pared by 7 bases and J by 7 bases, with 6 bases of the junction left unmatched. The germline gives CDR1 MDHEN, CDR2 SYDVKM. The CDR3 totals 13 residues. CDR3 nucleotides: TGTGCCAGCATAGTACAGGGGGGGCAGCCCCAGCATTTT. Amino acids: CASIVQGGQPQHF.

This clone was counted a few times. V usage is TRBV5-8 and J usage is TRBJ2-7, with TRBD2 matching over 8 bases. The CDR3 consists of 14 residues. Germline values: CDR1 SGHTS, CDR2 YDEGEE. The V gene end was trimmed by 5 bases and the J gene end by 4 bases; junction bases not matched to a gene: 8. The CDR3 sequence: CASRSRRGEYEQYF. CDR3 in DNA: TGTGCCAGCAGGAGTCGGCGGGGGGAGTACGAGCAGTACTTC.

This rearrangement joins TRBV6-5 to TRBJ1-6, with 9 bases matching TRBD1. CDR1 is MNHEY, CDR2 SVGAGI, per germline. Losses at the gene ends were 7 bases for V and 7 bases for J; bases not matched to a gene: 8. This CDR3 has 15 amino acids. The CDR3 region is CASTYRDRVNSPLHF. The CDR3, as DNA: TGTGCCAGCACCTACCGGGACAGGGTCAATTCACCCCTCCACTTT.

The J gene is TRBJ2-3, the V gene TRBV25-1, with D perhaps matching TRBD2 (6 bases). Looked up from germline, CDR1 is MGHDK and CDR2 is SYGVNS. Trimming stripped 4 bases from V and 4 bases from J, with 24 bases between. The CDR3 is 18 amino acids. The CDR3 sequence is CASSAAIAWRESPDTQYF. The CDR3 DNA is TGTGCCAGCAGTGCCGCTATCGCATGGAGGGAGTCCCCAGATACGCAGTATTTT.

The V and J genes are TRBV5-1 and TRBJ2-5; 10 bases are shared with TRBD1. The germline gives CDR1 SGHRS, CDR2 YFSETQ. CDR3 length equals 18 residues. J lost 2 bases, V lost 4 bases, and 14 bases had no gene match. The CDR3 loop reads CASSPGRGTGAFQETQYF. Written as DNA, the CDR3 is TGCGCCAGCAGCCCTGGTAGGGGGACAGGGGCGTTTCAAGAGACCCAGTACTTC.

This chain links TRBV20-1 with TRBJ1-1; a weak D match, TRBD1 (6 bases). CDR3 length: 11 residues. V lost 5 bases and J 7 bases, leaving 11 bases between the germline ends. Germline CDR1 and CDR2: DFQATT and SNEGSKA (reference sequence). CDR3 sequence reads: CSAPPRGEAFF. Written as DNA, the CDR3 is TGCAGTGCTCCCCCCAGGGGTGAAGCTTTCTTT.

V is TRBV28 and J is TRBJ1-2; 8 bases match TRBD1. The junction had 10 bases not matched to a gene; V was cut back by 1 base and J by 6 bases. This CDR3 is 16 amino acids long. CDR1 and CDR2 from the germline V gene are MDHEN and SYDVKM. The CDR3 DNA reads TGTGCCAGCAGTTTATTCTTAACAGGGGGTGGGCATGGCTACACCTTC. The encoded protein is CASSLFLTGGGHGYTF.

This sequence joins TRBV29-1 and TRBJ2-3, with a possible D match to TRBD2 (7 bases). Germline V gene data show CDR1 as SQVTM and CDR2 as ANQGSEA. The CDR3 runs to 13 residues. CDR3 protein: CTSEGGAEDTQYF. The CDR3 DNA follows: TGCACCAGCGAAGGGGGGGCTGAAGATACGCAGTATTTT.

The rearrangement joins TRBV5-1 to TRBJ1-2; D unclear. Germline CDR1 reads SGHRS; CDR2 reads YFSETQ. Trimming took 4 bases from V and 8 from J, leaving 18 bases between them. This CDR3 has 14 amino acids. CDR3 sequence reads: CASSERTDFGGYTF. The CDR3 DNA is TGCGCCAGCAGCGAACGTACTGACTTCGGCGGCTACACCTTC.

This clone has only one observation. The rearrangement links TRBV5-4 to TRBJ1-2; D call uncertain. Trimming removed 5 bases at V and 10 bases at J, with 12 bases between. CDR3 length: 11 residues. Germline V CDR1 and CDR2: SGHNT, YYREEE (reference sequence). The CDR3 DNA is TGTGCCAGCAGTGTTTGGGAGGACTACACCTTC. Protein sequence: CASSVWEDYTF.

This chain uses TRBV29-1 with TRBJ1-2, with D uncertain. V was clipped by 7 bases and J by 4 bases, with 13 bases between them. CDR3 length equals 12 residues. The germline CDR1 and CDR2 sequences are SQVTM and ANQGSEA. CDR3 region: CSGLFEGYGYTF. CDR3 in DNA: TGCAGCGGGTTGTTCGAGGGCTATGGCTACACCTTC.

The chain carries TRBV18 and TRBJ1-2; 8 bases agree with TRBD1. Germline lookup yields CDR1 KGHSH and CDR2 LQKENI. V lost 3 bases and J lost 3; bases outside the gene matches: 3. The CDR3 length is 14 residues. The CDR3 DNA reads TGTGCCAGCTCACCTGGACAGGGTCACTATGGCTACACCTTC. The encoded protein is CASSPGQGHYGYTF.